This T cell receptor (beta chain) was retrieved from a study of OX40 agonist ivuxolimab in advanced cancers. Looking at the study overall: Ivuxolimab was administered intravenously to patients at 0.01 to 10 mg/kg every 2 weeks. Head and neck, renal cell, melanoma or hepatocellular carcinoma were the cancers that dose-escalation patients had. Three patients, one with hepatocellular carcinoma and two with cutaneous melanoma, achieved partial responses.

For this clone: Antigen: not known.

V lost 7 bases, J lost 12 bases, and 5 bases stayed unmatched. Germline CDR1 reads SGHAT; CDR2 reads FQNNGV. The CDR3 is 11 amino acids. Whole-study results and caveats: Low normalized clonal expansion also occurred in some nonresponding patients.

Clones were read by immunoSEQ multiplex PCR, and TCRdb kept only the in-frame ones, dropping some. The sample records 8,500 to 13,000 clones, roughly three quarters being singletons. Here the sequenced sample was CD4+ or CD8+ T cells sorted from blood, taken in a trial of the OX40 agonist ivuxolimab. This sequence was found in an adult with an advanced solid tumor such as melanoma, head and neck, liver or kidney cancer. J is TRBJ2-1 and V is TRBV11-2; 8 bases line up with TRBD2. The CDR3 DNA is TGTGCCAGCACCCTCGGACTAGCGCAGTTCTTC. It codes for CASTLGLAQFF. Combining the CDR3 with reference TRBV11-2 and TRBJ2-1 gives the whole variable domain EAGVAQSPRYKIIEKRQSVAFWCNPISGHATLYWYQQILGQGPKLLIQFQNNGVVDDSQLPKDRFSAERLKGVDSTLKIQPAKLEDSAVYLCASTLGLAQFFGPGTRLTVL.